One and the same sample provided the 13 T cell receptor beta chains below, sequenced in a study of T-cell reconstitution after alpha-beta-depleted transplantation in children. This sample's TCRbeta library carried unique molecular identifier barcodes. TCRdb ran MiXCR on the PCR reads and lists one entry per CDR3 protein. The sample gives 250,000 to 400,000 distinct CDR3 sequences, roughly 21% of which show up once; 11% is in the top ten. The sample in question was PBMCs, mostly from graft donor cells, obtained 180 days after TCRalphabeta/CD19-depleted stem cell transplant. The source is a male patient between 5 and 17 years old who had a stem cell transplant for acute lymphoblastic leukemia, so the T cells may come from the graft donor.

This clonotype showed up just a few times. The CDR3 loop is CATSRGPPGDNEQFF. The CDR3 DNA sequence: TGTGCCACCAGCAGAGGACCCCCGGGGGACAATGAGCAGTTCTTC. The chain joins TRBV15 to TRBJ2-1; D might be TRBD2 (6 bases). This CDR3 comprises 15 residues. The V gene lost 1 base and the J gene lost 5 bases, with 12 bases spanning the gap. Germline CDR1 is LNHNV and CDR2 is YYDKDF (reference sequence).

This clonotype has just a few counts. V is TRBV12-3 or TRBV12-4 and J is TRBJ1-4; TRBD1 agrees at 8 bases. The junction had 8 bases not matched to a gene; V was cut back by 6 bases and J by 8 bases. This CDR3 spans 14 amino acids. CDR3 region: CASSWSGGEEKLFF. Here the CDR3 DNA reads TGTGCCAGCAGCTGGTCAGGGGGCGAAGAAAAACTGTTTTTT.

This clonotype was picked up a small number of times. J is TRBJ1-5 and V is TRBV25-1; D ambiguous. The V and J ends lost 2 bases and 4 bases respectively, with 9 bases between them. The CDR3 totals 14 residues. Germline lookup yields CDR1 MGHDK and CDR2 SYGVNS. The CDR3 spells CASSENSYNQPQHF. The DNA for the CDR3 is TGTGCCAGCAGTGAAAACAGCTATAATCAGCCCCAGCATTTT. The variable domain in full, with the rest retrieved from reference TRBV25-1 and TRBJ1-5, is EADIYQTPRYLVIGTGKKITLECSQTMGHDKMYWYQQDPGMELHLIHYSYGVNSTEKGDLSSESTVSRIRTEHFPLTLESARPSHTSQYLCASSENSYNQPQHFGDGTRLSIL.

The rearrangement uses TRBV27 and TRBJ2-7, with TRBD2 identical over 11 bases. Germline assignment: CDR1 MNHEY and CDR2 SMNVEV (reference sequence). The CDR3 consists of 15 residues. V shed 3 bases, J shed 6 bases, and the junction held 7 bases outside the gene matches. CDR3 residues: CASSLAPGLAVEQYF. The CDR3 nucleotides read TGTGCCAGCAGTTTGGCCCCGGGACTAGCGGTCGAGCAGTACTTC.

Only a few counts were recorded for this clonotype. The chain carries TRBV24-1 and TRBJ2-1, with 8 bases matching TRBD2. Germline CDR1 KGHDR, CDR2 SFDVKD. Unmatched junction bases numbered 12, after V lost 8 bases and J lost 7 bases. The CDR3 extends over 15 amino acids. The DNA of the CDR3 is TGTGCCACCACCCTTAGCGGGATCCGAAAAAATGAGCAGTTCTTC. It codes for CATTLSGIRKNEQFF.

This clonotype was counted ten times or more. The chain employs TRBV7-7 and TRBJ2-1; 13 bases are a match to TRBD2. Per germline, CDR1 SSHAT and CDR2 FNYEAQ (reference sequence). The CDR3 is 16 amino acids. With V trimmed by 6 bases and J by 2 bases, 4 bases remained unmatched. This CDR3 reads CASSPTSGRAYNEQFF. The CDR3 coding sequence is TGTGCCAGCAGTCCTACTAGCGGGAGGGCCTACAATGAGCAGTTCTTC.

As concerns this clonotype: A read error may account for a junction end that differs from germline. This chain links TRBV7-9 with TRBJ2-7, with D unclear. From germline, CDR1 is SEHNR and CDR2 FQNEAQ (reference sequence). The CDR3 loop spans 10 amino acids. The CDR3 reads CSSSGYEQYF. Written as DNA, the CDR3 is TGTTCCAGCTCCGGCTACGAGCAGTACTTC.

The V and J genes are TRBV7-9 and TRBJ1-1; D is possibly TRBD1 (5 bases). Germline-derived CDR1 and CDR2 are SEHNR and FQNEAQ (reference sequence). The CDR3 is made up of 17 amino acids. The V and J ends lost 6 bases and 1 base respectively, with 21 bases between them. The CDR3 protein is CASSSHDRGAWNTEAFF. The CDR3 bases are TGTGCCAGCAGTTCACACGACAGAGGGGCATGGAACACTGAAGCTTTCTTT.

This clonotype was seen more than once but under ten times. This chain links TRBV13 with TRBJ2-3, with 7 bases aligning to TRBD2. The CDR3 runs 15 residues. Germline loops: CDR1 PRHDT, CDR2 FYEKMQ (reference sequence). V trimming: 5 bases; J trimming: 4 bases; junction bases outside the gene matches: 9. The CDR3 sequence: CASSPAGPRADTQYF. DNA for the CDR3: TGTGCCAGCAGCCCAGCGGGACCTCGCGCAGATACGCAGTATTTT.

The chain employs TRBV5-1 and TRBJ2-7; 9 bases are shared with TRBD2. This CDR3 region has 18 residues. The germline CDR1 and CDR2 sequences are SGHRS and YFSETQ. Trimming at V came to 0 bases and at J to 4 bases, leaving 14 bases not matched to a gene. The CDR3 reads CASSLVYSGRISPYEQYF. The CDR3 coding sequence is TGCGCCAGCAGCTTGGTATATAGCGGGAGAATCTCGCCATACGAGCAGTACTTC.

A few counts support this clonotype. The rearrangement uses TRBV10-3 and TRBJ1-2; D uncertain. The CDR3 runs to 11 residues. V lost 6 bases and J 4 bases, leaving 6 bases between the germline ends. The germline gives CDR1 ENHRY, CDR2 SYGVKD. CDR3 amino acids: CAISSLYGYTF. In nucleotides, the CDR3 is TGTGCCATCAGCTCACTCTATGGCTACACCTTC.

This clonotype was detected a few times. V gene TRBV7-6 combines with J gene TRBJ2-7, with D uncertain. Between the trimmed V and J ends, which lost 2 bases and 3 bases, there was a span of 14 bases. The CDR3 loop spans 15 amino acids. Germline lookup yields CDR1 SGHVS and CDR2 FNYEAQ. The CDR3 coding sequence is TGTGCCAGCAGCTTAAATCCAGAACAACTCTACGAGCAGTACTTC. Amino acids: CASSLNPEQLYEQYF.

This clonotype was found a few times. The V call is TRBV5-5, the J call TRBJ1-2; D unresolved. Germline V gives CDR1 SGHKS, CDR2 YYEKEE (reference sequence). The CDR3 covers 14 residues. The V and J ends lost 1 base and 1 base respectively, with 8 bases between them. The CDR3 sequence: CASSLISVNYGYTF. The CDR3, as DNA: TGTGCCAGCAGCTTGATTTCCGTTAACTATGGCTACACCTTC.